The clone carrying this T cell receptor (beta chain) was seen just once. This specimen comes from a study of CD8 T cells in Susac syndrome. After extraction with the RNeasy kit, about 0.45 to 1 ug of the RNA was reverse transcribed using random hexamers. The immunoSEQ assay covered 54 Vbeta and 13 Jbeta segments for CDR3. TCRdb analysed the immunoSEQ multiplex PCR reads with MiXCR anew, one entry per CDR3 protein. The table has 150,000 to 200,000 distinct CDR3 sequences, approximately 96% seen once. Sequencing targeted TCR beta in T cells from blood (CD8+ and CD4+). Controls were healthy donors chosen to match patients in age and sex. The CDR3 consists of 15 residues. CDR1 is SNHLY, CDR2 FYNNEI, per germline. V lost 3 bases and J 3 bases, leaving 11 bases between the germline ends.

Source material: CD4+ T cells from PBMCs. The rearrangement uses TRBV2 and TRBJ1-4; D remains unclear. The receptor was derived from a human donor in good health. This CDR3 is CASSDGAAANEKLFF. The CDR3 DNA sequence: TGTGCCAGCAGTGACGGCGCCGCTGCTAATGAAAAACTGTTTTTT.